Listed below are T cell receptor beta chains from one sample, sequenced in a study of blood T cells in healthy people across ages. TCRdb reprocessed the 5' RACE reads via MiXCR and lists one record per CDR3 protein. This sample has over 1,500,000 distinct CDR3 sequences, with less than 50% found just once. Sequenced material: blood. These receptor sequences come from a woman in her thirties or forties in good health. Each CDR3 is given without its conserved first and last residue. Fields, in order: clone size, V gene, J gene, CDR3 protein. Some rows mark clone size as missing; the rest say once, few, many or name a class of expanded clone.

-	TRBV6-1	TRBJ2-5	ASSEVRGGETQY
-	TRBV5-1	TRBJ2-4	ANSLDGGGDLGNIQY
-	TRBV5-1	TRBJ2-6	ASGRGLPSGANVLT
once	TRBV20-1	TRBJ2-5	SAGPGARETQY
few	TRBV20-1	TRBJ1-2	SARGGPNYGYT
-	TRBV7-7	TRBJ1-6	ASSAGTVNSPLH
few	TRBV27	TRBJ2-3	ASAPTWTDPDTQY
-	TRBV5-6	TRBJ2-5	ASSFRGHMLYQETQY
few	TRBV4-2	TRBJ2-7	ASSQEAYEQY
-	TRBV20-1	TRBJ2-5	SASHSGGAVETQY
many	TRBV20-1	TRBJ2-3	SGVNADTQY